This T cell receptor beta chain is from a study of CD8+ T cells in alopecia areata. Overall study results and limits: Mouse data revealed clearer TCR sharing than patient data did, a gap possibly tied to HLA. The study found higher clonality in lesional than normal scalp, especially in alopecia totalis/universalis.

The V segment lost 4 bases and the J segment 3 bases; nucleotides outside the gene matches: 2. The CDR3 totals 14 residues. Germline V CDR1 and CDR2: GTSNPN, SVGIG (reference sequence). On this clone itself: What it binds is unknown.

TCR sequencing used cDNA made by reverse transcription of extracted RNA. Clones were read by immunoSEQ multiplex PCR, and TCRdb kept only the in-frame ones, dropping some. The sample has 150,000 to 200,000 clones; approximately 60% are singletons. Sequenced material: CD4+ T cells sorted from blood. The V gene is TRBV30, the J gene TRBJ2-2; 10 positions agree with TRBD2. The TCR was taken from a human donor in good health. CDR3 sequence: CAWTSGSYTGELFF. DNA of the CDR3: TGTGCCTGGACTAGCGGGAGCTACACCGGGGAGCTGTTTTTT.